This T cell receptor (beta chain) comes out of a study of cytomegalovirus exposure and HLA in healthy donors. Study-level points and caveats: Whilst most TCR sequences proved rare, a subset of public TCRs occurred across many donors. Based on reports, TCR beta sequences accurately predicted HLA-A and HLA-B alleles for most subjects.

Only a few counts were recorded for this clone. Its target is not known. In the PCR, 60 Vbeta and 13 Jbeta primers were used. The method was immunoSEQ multiplex PCR; TCRdb's version includes in-frame clones alone and lacks a portion of them. The repertoire holds hundreds of thousands of clones, with about 72% as singletons. Germline V gives CDR1 LNHDA, CDR2 SQIVND (reference sequence). The CDR3 consists of 15 residues. With 1 base removed from V and 6 bases from J, the gap between germline ends came to 10 bases. Sequencing was done on a sample of PBMCs. This sequence joins TRBV19 and TRBJ1-6; D gene uncertain. The sequence derives from a male donor in good health and CMV-seronegative. The DNA of the CDR3 is TGTGCCAGTAGTATAGTCTCCAGGATTAATTCACCCCTCCACTTT. It specifies CASSIVSRINSPLHF.